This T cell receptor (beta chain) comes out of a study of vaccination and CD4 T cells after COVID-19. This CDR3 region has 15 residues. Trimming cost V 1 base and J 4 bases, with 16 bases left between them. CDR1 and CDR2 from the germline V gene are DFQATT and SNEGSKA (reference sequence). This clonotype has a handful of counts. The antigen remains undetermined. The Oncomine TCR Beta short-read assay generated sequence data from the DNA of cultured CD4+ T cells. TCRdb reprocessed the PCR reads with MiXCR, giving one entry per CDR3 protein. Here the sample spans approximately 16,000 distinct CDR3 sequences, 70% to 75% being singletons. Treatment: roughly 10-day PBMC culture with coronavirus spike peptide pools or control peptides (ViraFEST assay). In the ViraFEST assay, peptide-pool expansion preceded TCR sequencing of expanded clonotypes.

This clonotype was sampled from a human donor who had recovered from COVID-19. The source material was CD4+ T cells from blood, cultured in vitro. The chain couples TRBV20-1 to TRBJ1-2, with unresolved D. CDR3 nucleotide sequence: TGCAGTGCTAGAGTTCCCCGGGGATTCAGCTATGGCTACACCTTC. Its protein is CSARVPRGFSYGYTF.